Listed below are T cell receptor beta chains from one sample, sequenced in a study of cytomegalovirus exposure and HLA in healthy donors. The data were produced by immunoSEQ multiplex PCR, yet TCRdb's version contains in-frame clones alone and is incomplete. The sample carries just under 45,000 clones, 45% to 60% recorded once. Input material: PBMCs. These receptors all come from a man aged 60 to 69 in good health and CMV-seronegative. The CDR3 runs from the conserved cysteine through the conserved F or W. The D gene is left open where the match is weak. Clone size is not always given. Where it is, it says once, few, many or a class for expanded clones.

d_gene,j_gene,v_gene,abundance,CDR3aa,CDR3nt
TRBD1,TRBJ2-7,TRBV28,few,CASARDRGVLF,TGTGCCAGCGCCAGGGACAGGGGAGTACTTTTC
.,TRBJ2-3,TRBV4-2,.,CASSLGTASETDTQYF,TGTGCCAGCAGCCTAGGTACCGCGAGCGAGACAGATACGCAGTATTTT
.,TRBJ1-5,TRBV7-2,.,CASSSQGYSNQPQHF,TGTGCCAGCAGCTCCCAGGGGTATAGCAATCAGCCCCAGCATTTT
TRBD2,TRBJ2-5,TRBV9,.,CASSVGLAEETQYF,TGTGCCAGCAGCGTTGGACTAGCGGAAGAGACCCAGTACTTC
TRBD2,TRBJ2-7,TRBV10-3,.,CAISGSLAGGPRDYEQYF,TGTGCCATCAGTGGAAGCCTAGCGGGAGGGCCGAGGGACTACGAGCAGTACTTC
.,TRBJ2-7,TRBV28,few,CASLTLRHGSYEQYF,TGTGCCAGCCTTACCCTTCGACACGGCTCCTACGAGCAGTACTTC
.,TRBJ1-3,TRBV10-3,.,CAISEPTGSGNTIYF,TGTGCCATCAGTGAGCCCACCGGCTCTGGAAACACCATATATTTT
.,TRBJ2-1,TRBV6-5,once,CASSYSSGGVGNEQFF,TGTGCCAGCAGTTACTCTTCAGGAGGGGTCGGGAATGAGCAGTTCTTC
TRBD1,TRBJ2-7,TRBV5-1,.,CASSSRRSAGGEQYF,TGCGCCAGCAGCTCCCGGCGGTCGGCAGGGGGCGAGCAGTACTTC
.,TRBJ2-5,TRBV6-5,few,CASRSWGSEETQYF,TGTGCCAGCCGATCTTGGGGCAGCGAAGAGACCCAGTACTTC
.,TRBJ1-5,TRBV7-9,few,CASSFTGNQPQHF,TGTGCCAGCAGCTTTACAGGCAATCAGCCCCAGCATTTT
.,TRBJ2-1,TRBV29-1,few,CSVVIAEVNEQFF,TGCAGCGTTGTAATAGCGGAGGTCAATGAGCAGTTCTTC
.,TRBJ1-5,TRBV6-1,.,CASTGEGSNQPQHF,TGTGCCAGCACAGGGGAGGGGAGCAATCAGCCCCAGCATTTT
.,TRBJ1-1,TRBV19,.,CASRIAGAGEAFF,TGTGCCAGTAGGATTGCGGGGGCTGGTGAAGCTTTCTTT
.,TRBJ1-2,TRBV9,few,CASSEYSVYGYTF,TGTGCCAGCAGCGAGTACAGTGTTTATGGCTACACCTTC
.,TRBJ2-5,TRBV5-1,.,CASSLASKPWETQYF,TGCGCCAGCAGCTTGGCGAGCAAGCCGTGGGAGACCCAGTACTTC
.,TRBJ2-1,TRBV28,few,CASTTSGAPYNEQFF,TGTGCCAGCACCACGTCAGGGGCCCCCTACAATGAGCAGTTCTTC
TRBD1,TRBJ1-1,TRBV29-1,.,CSVEGRGSTEAFF,TGCAGCGTTGAGGGCAGGGGGAGCACTGAAGCTTTCTTT
TRBD1,TRBJ1-2,TRBV7-9,.,CASNGQGEVHGYTF,TGTGCCAGCAACGGACAGGGGGAAGTCCATGGCTACACCTTC
.,TRBJ2-7,TRBV9,.,CASSVVGEGGEQYF,TGTGCCAGCAGCGTAGTTGGGGAAGGAGGCGAGCAGTACTTC
.,TRBJ1-2,TRBV6-5,.,CASSYSRGGSAYGYTF,TGTGCCAGCAGTTACTCGAGAGGCGGCAGCGCGTATGGCTACACCTTC
.,TRBJ1-2,TRBV30,.,CAWSASLPGGYTF,TGTGCCTGGAGTGCCAGCTTGCCGGGGGGCTACACCTTC
TRBD1,TRBJ1-2,TRBV5-1,.,CASRLTGTYGYTF,TGCGCCAGCAGATTGACAGGGACCTATGGCTACACCTTC
TRBD1,TRBJ2-2,TRBV5-1,once,CASSLRPTGTGVTGELFF,TGCGCCAGCAGCTTGCGACCCACTGGGACAGGGGTCACCGGGGAGCTGTTTTTT
TRBD1,TRBJ1-3,TRBV7-6,many,CASSSIVRHRGVGNTIYF,TGTGCCAGCAGCTCGATTGTTCGTCACAGGGGTGTCGGAAACACCATATATTTT
TRBD1,TRBJ2-7,TRBV15,.,CATSMGQGAYEQYF,TGTGCCACCAGCATGGGACAGGGGGCTTACGAGCAGTACTTC
.,TRBJ2-3,TRBV4-3,.,CASSQDRGDTQYF,TGCGCCAGCAGCCAAGATCGGGGGGATACGCAGTATTTT
.,TRBJ1-2,TRBV7-2,.,CASSLGRDYGYTF,TGTGCCAGCAGCTTAGGGAGGGACTATGGCTACACCTTC
TRBD2,TRBJ2-1,TRBV10-3,.,CAISFMLAGDLEQFF,TGTGCCATCAGCTTCATGCTAGCGGGAGACTTGGAACAGTTCTTC
TRBD2,TRBJ2-3,TRBV29-1,.,CSVYPLAGVTDTQYF,TGCAGCGTTTATCCTCTAGCGGGAGTCACAGATACGCAGTATTTT
.,TRBJ2-1,TRBV19,.,CASMRGWNEQFF,TGTGCCAGCATGAGGGGGTGGAATGAGCAGTTCTTC
TRBD2,TRBJ2-7,TRBV27,.,CASSFGREDEQYF,TGTGCCAGCAGTTTCGGACGGGAGGACGAGCAGTACTTC
.,TRBJ2-3,TRBV29-1,.,CSVGCGQGGYF,TGCAGCGTTGGGTGTGGCCAGGGCGGGTATTTT
.,TRBJ2-2,TRBV14,.,CASSRTVGELFF,TGTGCCAGCAGTCGAACTGTGGGGGAGCTGTTTTTT
.,TRBJ1-4,TRBV30,.,CACQGRNEKLFF,TGTGCCTGCCAGGGCCGGAATGAAAAACTGTTTTTT
.,TRBJ1-1,TRBV7-9,.,CASSSSGPRGTEAFF,TGTGCCAGCAGCTCGTCAGGGCCCAGGGGCACTGAAGCTTTCTTT
TRBD1,TRBJ2-5,TRBV7-2,.,CASSWGQGASETQYF,TGTGCCAGCAGCTGGGGACAGGGGGCTTCGGAGACCCAGTACTTC